The text below deals with one T cell receptor beta chain. Its antigen remains unknown. These data are taken from a study of response to subunit inactivated influenza vaccine. The study, taken as a whole, reports: Each seasonal flu vaccination may recruit only limited new T cells, authors suggested.

The V gene lost 0 bases and the J gene lost 0 bases, with 10 bases spanning the gap. The CDR3 length is 16 residues. Germline values: CDR1 SGHRS, CDR2 YFSETQ. MiXCR, applied by TCRdb to the RT-PCR reads, yields one record per CDR3 protein. The repertoire holds hundreds of thousands of distinct CDR3 sequences, with about 10% as singletons. V and J are TRBV5-1 and TRBJ2-1; D call uncertain. This clonotype was obtained from a man aged 50 or older who received an inactivated influenza vaccine. Specimen: PBMCs from blood, collected on the day of vaccination. CDR3 sequence (DNA): TGCGCCAGCAGCTTGGACTTCTCAAGCTCCTACAATGAGCAGTTCTTC. This gives the protein CASSLDFSSSYNEQFF.